Below, 23 T cell receptor beta chains from the same sample are listed, as sequenced in a study of T-cell reconstitution after alpha-beta-depleted transplantation in children. The library targeted TCRbeta and was prepared with unique molecular identifiers. MiXCR was run by TCRdb on the PCR reads, yielding one entry per CDR3 protein. The sample records about 350,000 distinct CDR3 sequences, 10% to 15% being singletons. The sample was PBMCs, taken from the stem cell graft. These receptors were obtained from a human donor who donated a stem cell graft to a child with Fanconi anemia.

The chain recombines TRBV5-1 with TRBJ2-2; the D gene could be TRBD1 or TRBD2 (5 bases each). Trimming shortened V by 0 bases and J by 1 base, and 10 bases separated the two germline ends. Germline CDR1 is SGHRS and CDR2 is YFSETQ. The CDR3 sequence is 16 residues long. CDR3 amino acids: CASSLGGTVNTGELFF. The CDR3 nucleotides read TGCGCCAGCAGCTTGGGGGGGACCGTGAACACCGGGGAGCTGTTTTTT.

This clonotype occurred many times. The chain links TRBV4-3 to TRBJ2-7, with 8 bases identical to TRBD1. V shed 0 bases, J shed 4 bases, and the junction held 5 bases outside the gene matches. In germline, CDR1 is LGHNA, CDR2 YSLEER. The length of the CDR3 is 15 residues. CDR3 bases: TGCGCCAGCAGCCAAGAGGCAGGGGGCATATACGAGCAGTACTTC. It specifies CASSQEAGGIYEQYF.

This clonotype was counted only a few times. The V call is TRBV12-3 or TRBV12-4, the J call TRBJ1-1; D is unclear. This CDR3 contains 15 residues. The germline V and J ends were trimmed by 7 bases and 0 bases, with 15 bases remaining between them. The CDR3 DNA reads as TGTGCCAGCACGCCGGGAGTGGGAATGAACACTGAAGCTTTCTTT. Translating it yields CASTPGVGMNTEAFF.

This clonotype has a handful of counts. The rearrangement joins TRBV4-2 to TRBJ1-2, with TRBD1 as a possible D gene (6 bases). Germline V gene lookup returns CDR1 LGHNA and CDR2 YNFKEQ. Trimming stripped 5 bases from V and 7 bases from J, with 20 bases between. The CDR3 spans 15 residues. The CDR3 DNA reads as TGTGCCAGCAGCGAATCCACAGGGTTAACCCCTGGCTACACCTTC. This sequence encodes CASSESTGLTPGYTF.

The chain combines TRBV4-3 with TRBJ2-1; D ambiguous. This CDR3 has 13 residues. Germline CDR1 and CDR2: LGHNA and YSLEER. Trimming left V 1 base short and J 8 bases short, with 9 bases between. The CDR3 spells CASSQGALDEQFF. As DNA, the CDR3 is TGCGCCAGCAGCCAAGGGGCCCTCGATGAGCAGTTCTTC.

This clonotype was observed a handful of times. The J gene is TRBJ1-1, the V gene TRBV6-1, with unresolved D. The CDR3 covers 13 residues. V was cut by 10 bases and J by 4 bases, with 16 bases left in between. Germline V lookup: CDR1 MNHNS, CDR2 SASEGT. CDR3 in DNA: TGTGCCATCCGGCCAGGTTGGAGCACTGAAGCTTTCTTT. Protein: CAIRPGWSTEAFF.

In this sample, this clonotype turned up many times. The chain couples TRBV27 to TRBJ2-1; D may be TRBD1 (5 bases). The CDR3 loop spans 16 amino acids. Germline CDR1 reads MNHEY; CDR2 reads SMNVEV (reference sequence). V lost 0 bases, J lost 5 bases, and 14 bases lay in between. CDR3 DNA sequence: TGTGCCAGCAGTTTATCGAAAGGGGAAAAGGACAATGAGCAGTTCTTC. It yields the protein CASSLSKGEKDNEQFF.

The chain joins TRBV9 to TRBJ2-1; D gene ambiguous. Germline CDR1 reads SGDLS; CDR2 reads YYNGEE. The CDR3 loop spans 15 amino acids. V gave up 0 bases and J gave up 0 bases, with 7 bases separating them. The CDR3 spells CASSVEANSYNEQFF. The CDR3 DNA sequence: TGTGCCAGCAGCGTAGAGGCGAACTCCTACAATGAGCAGTTCTTC.

This clonotype has ten or more counts. The J gene is TRBJ2-3, the V gene TRBV3-1; D is undetermined. V lost 5 bases to trimming and J lost 1 base, with 13 bases between them. There are 15 residues in the CDR3. Germline CDR1 and CDR2: LGHDT and YNNKEL (reference sequence). The CDR3 bases are TGTGCCAGCAGCAAGGGCGGCAGACGCACAGATACGCAGTATTTT. It yields the protein CASSKGGRRTDTQYF.

This clonotype has more than one count but fewer than ten. The chain has TRBV13 and TRBJ1-1; D might be TRBD1 (6 bases). Germline V gives CDR1 PRHDT, CDR2 FYEKMQ (reference sequence). The CDR3 has 13 amino acids. The V end was cut by 5 bases, the J end by 8 bases, with 15 bases between. This CDR3 is CASSLKTGTEAFF. The CDR3 region has the DNA TGTGCCAGCAGCCTGAAAACCGGGACAGAAGCTTTCTTT.

Only a few counts were recorded for this clonotype. The chain employs TRBV24-1 and TRBJ1-1; 10 bases agree with TRBD1. The germline V gene has CDR1 KGHDR and CDR2 SFDVKD. V was clipped by 9 bases and J by 4 bases; unmatched bases: 7. This CDR3 region has 14 residues. The CDR3 coding sequence is TGTGCCACCCGGGGACAGGGGAGATCCACTGAAGCTTTCTTT. The encoded protein is CATRGQGRSTEAFF.

This clonotype was found a few times. This chain uses TRBV6-5 with TRBJ1-2; no definite D call. This CDR3 has 14 residues. Germline CDR1 and CDR2: MNHEY and SVGAGI. Trimming cost V 2 bases and J 4 bases, with 11 bases left between them. The CDR3 DNA sequence: TGTGCCAGCAGTTACGGCAGTAGGTCCTATGGCTACACCTTC. Translated, it gives CASSYGSRSYGYTF.

Only one count was recorded for this clonotype. This chain links TRBV5-6 with TRBJ2-1, with 8 bases aligning to TRBD2. Germline loops: CDR1 SGHDT, CDR2 YYEEEE. The CDR3 has 17 amino acids. J was trimmed by 0 bases and V by 3 bases; bases with no gene match: 8. The CDR3 DNA reads as TGTGCCAGCAGCTCCCTCGGCGGGGGGCTCTCCTACAATGAGCAGTTCTTC. Translating it yields CASSSLGGGLSYNEQFF.

This clonotype was counted only a few times. The chain employs TRBV6-5 and TRBJ1-1; D not resolved. The V gene lost 4 bases and the J gene lost 11 bases, with 11 bases spanning the gap. This CDR3 spans 11 amino acids. Per the germline V gene, CDR1 is MNHEY and CDR2 is SVGAGI. The DNA of the CDR3 is TGTGCCAGCAGTTTCCTAGGTGTTGCTTTCTTT. Encoded protein: CASSFLGVAFF.

In its sample, this clonotype was seen a few times. V gene TRBV7-9 combines with J gene TRBJ1-1; tentatively, D is TRBD1 (5 bases). The germline V and J ends were trimmed by 4 bases and 11 bases, with 11 bases remaining between them. Germline CDR1 reads SEHNR; CDR2 reads FQNEAQ (reference sequence). The CDR3 covers 11 residues. This CDR3 is CASSSGGGAFF. CDR3 DNA sequence: TGTGCCAGCAGCTCCGGGGGAGGGGCTTTCTTT. Drawing the rest from reference TRBV7-9 and TRBJ1-1, the complete variable domain is DTGVSQNPRHKITKRGQNVTFRCDPISEHNRLYWYRQTLGQGPEFLTYFQNEAQLEKSRLLSDRFSAERPKGSFSTLEIQRTEQGDSAMYLCASSSGGGAFFGQGTRLTVV.

In its sample, this clonotype was seen a few times. The chain joins TRBV2 to TRBJ2-1; 7 bases are shared with TRBD2. The CDR3 loop spans 15 amino acids. The V and J ends lost 2 bases and 8 bases, in that order; junction bases with no gene match: 9. Germline V CDR1 and CDR2: SNHLY, FYNNEI. This CDR3 reads CASSEIRSGGDEQFF. The CDR3 nucleotides read TGTGCCAGCAGTGAAATACGTTCGGGGGGAGATGAGCAGTTCTTC. Full variable domain (remainder filled in from reference TRBV2 and TRBJ2-1): EPEVTQTPSHQVTQMGQEVILRCVPISNHLYFYWYRQILGQKVEFLVSFYNNEISEKSEIFDDQFSVERPDGSNFTLKIRSTKLEDSAMYFCASSEIRSGGDEQFFGPGTRLTVL.

This clonotype has ten or more counts. One end of the junction varies from germline; a read error may be responsible. This chain uses TRBV7-2 with TRBJ2-1, with D possibly matching TRBD2 (6 bases). Germline V lookup: CDR1 SGHTA, CDR2 FQGNSA. CDR3 length: 15 residues. The CDR3 is CASSLGGLPYNEQFF. The CDR3 region has the DNA TGTGCCAGCAGCTTAGGGGGACTCCCCTATAATGAGCAGTTCTTC.

The table lists this clonotype with many counts. The J gene is TRBJ1-3, the V gene TRBV7-2; the D gene is possibly TRBD1 (6 bases). Deletions cut 5 bases from V and 1 base from J, with 15 bases between. The CDR3 sequence is 16 residues long. Germline V gene sequence: CDR1 SGHTA, CDR2 FQGNSA. The CDR3 DNA reads TGTGCCAGCAGCGAGGACAGTCTACCTTCTGGAAACACCATATATTTT. This gives the protein CASSEDSLPSGNTIYF.

This clonotype was seen repeatedly, ten times or more. The chain joins TRBV7-2 to TRBJ2-5; D uncertain. Germline CDR1 is SGHTA and CDR2 is FQGNSA. This CDR3 is built from 12 residues. Trimming took 3 bases from V and 5 from J, leaving 7 bases between them. The CDR3 is CASSFGWETQYF. Written as DNA, the CDR3 is TGTGCCAGCAGCTTCGGGTGGGAGACCCAGTACTTC.

Ten or more counts support this clonotype. This chain connects TRBV12-3 or TRBV12-4 to TRBJ2-2; D gene unclear. Trimming pared 4 bases from V and 4 bases from J, leaving 10 bases between. The CDR3 totals 14 residues. CDR3 sequence: CASSYLGPTGELFF. The CDR3 coding sequence is TGTGCCAGCAGTTATTTAGGGCCCACCGGGGAGCTGTTTTTT.

The CDR3: CASSYYRDEAFF. The CDR3 bases are TGTGCCAGCAGTTACTACAGAGATGAAGCTTTCTTT. The chain has TRBV6-6 and TRBJ1-1, with no clear D. The CDR3 is 12 amino acids. The germline gives CDR1 MNHNY, CDR2 SVGAGI (reference sequence). Trimming removed 1 base from V and 7 bases from J, with 7 bases in between.

This clonotype was seen more than once but under ten times. An end of the junction differs from the germline gene, which may be a read error. This chain uses TRBV6-1 with TRBJ2-2, with D perhaps TRBD1 (6 bases). Germline V gives CDR1 MNHNS, CDR2 SASEGT. This CDR3 contains 16 residues. DNA for the CDR3: TGTGCCAGCAGTCAAGCCCGACAGGCGAACACCGGGGAGCTGTTTTTT. Its protein product is CASSQARQANTGELFF.

This clonotype was recorded a few times. The V gene is TRBV7-2, the J gene TRBJ1-3, with 9 nucleotides matching TRBD1. CDR3 length: 16 residues. Germline lookup yields CDR1 SGHTA and CDR2 FQGNSA. Trimming removed 2 bases from V and 2 bases from J; junction bases left unmatched: 4. The CDR3 reads CASSLKGQGTGNTIYF. The CDR3 nucleotides are TGTGCCAGCAGCTTAAAGGGACAGGGTACTGGAAACACCATATATTTT.